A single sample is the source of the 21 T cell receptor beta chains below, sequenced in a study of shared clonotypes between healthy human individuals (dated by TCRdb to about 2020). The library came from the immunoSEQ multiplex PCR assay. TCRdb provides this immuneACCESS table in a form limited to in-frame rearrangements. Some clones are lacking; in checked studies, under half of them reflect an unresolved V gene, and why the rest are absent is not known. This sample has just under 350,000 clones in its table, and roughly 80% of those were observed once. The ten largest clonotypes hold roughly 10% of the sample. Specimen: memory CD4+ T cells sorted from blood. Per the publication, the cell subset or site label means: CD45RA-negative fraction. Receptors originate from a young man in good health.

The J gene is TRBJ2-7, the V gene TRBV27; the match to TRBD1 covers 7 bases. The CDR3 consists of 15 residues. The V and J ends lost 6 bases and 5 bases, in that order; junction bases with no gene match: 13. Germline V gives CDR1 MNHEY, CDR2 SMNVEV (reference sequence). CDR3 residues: CASSYRGFEVDEQYF. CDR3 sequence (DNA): TGTGCCAGCAGCTACAGGGGATTCGAGGTGGACGAGCAGTACTTC.

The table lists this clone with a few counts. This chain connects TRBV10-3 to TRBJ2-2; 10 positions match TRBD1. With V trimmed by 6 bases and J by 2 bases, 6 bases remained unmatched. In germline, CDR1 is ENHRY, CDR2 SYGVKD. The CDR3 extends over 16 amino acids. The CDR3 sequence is CAIRPRDRGNTGELFF. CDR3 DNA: TGTGCCATCAGGCCCCGGGACAGGGGTAACACCGGGGAGCTGTTTTTT.

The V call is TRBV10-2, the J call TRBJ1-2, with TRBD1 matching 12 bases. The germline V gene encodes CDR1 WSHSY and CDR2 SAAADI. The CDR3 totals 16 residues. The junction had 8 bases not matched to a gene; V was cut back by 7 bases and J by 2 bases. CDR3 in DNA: TGCGCCAGCATCGCGGCGGGGACAGGGGGCAACTATGGCTACACCTTC. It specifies CASIAAGTGGNYGYTF.

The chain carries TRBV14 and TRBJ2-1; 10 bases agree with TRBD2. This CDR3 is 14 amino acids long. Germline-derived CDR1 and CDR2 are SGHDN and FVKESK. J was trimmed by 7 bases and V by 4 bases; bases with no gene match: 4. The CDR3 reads CASSPTSGQNEQFF. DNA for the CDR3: TGTGCCAGCAGCCCGACTAGCGGGCAAAATGAGCAGTTCTTC.

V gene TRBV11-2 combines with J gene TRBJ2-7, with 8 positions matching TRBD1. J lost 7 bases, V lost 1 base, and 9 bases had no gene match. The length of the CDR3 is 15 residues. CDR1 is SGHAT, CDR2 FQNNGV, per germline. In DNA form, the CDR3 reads TGTGCCAGCAGCTTAGTTTGGCAGGGGGCTGATGAGCAGTACTTC. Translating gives CASSLVWQGADEQYF.

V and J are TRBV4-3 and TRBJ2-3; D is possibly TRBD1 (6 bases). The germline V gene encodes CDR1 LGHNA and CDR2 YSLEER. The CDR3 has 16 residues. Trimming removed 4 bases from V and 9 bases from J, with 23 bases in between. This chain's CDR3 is CASSLSRGTPSGTQYF. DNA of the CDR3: TGCGCCAGCAGCCTCAGTAGGGGGACCCCCTCAGGGACGCAGTATTTT.

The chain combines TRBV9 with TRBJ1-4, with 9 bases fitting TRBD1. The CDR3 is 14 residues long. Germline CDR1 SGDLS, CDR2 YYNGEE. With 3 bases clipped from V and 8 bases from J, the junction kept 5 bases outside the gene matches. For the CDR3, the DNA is TGTGCCAGCAGCGCGGACAGGGGTGACGAAAAACTGTTTTTT. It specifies CASSADRGDEKLFF.

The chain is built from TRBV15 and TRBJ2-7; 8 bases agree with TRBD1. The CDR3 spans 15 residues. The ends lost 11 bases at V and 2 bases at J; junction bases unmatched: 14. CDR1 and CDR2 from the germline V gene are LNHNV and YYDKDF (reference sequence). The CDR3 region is CAVSRSGGQTYEQYF. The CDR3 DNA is TGTGCCGTCAGCCGATCAGGGGGCCAAACCTACGAGCAGTACTTC.

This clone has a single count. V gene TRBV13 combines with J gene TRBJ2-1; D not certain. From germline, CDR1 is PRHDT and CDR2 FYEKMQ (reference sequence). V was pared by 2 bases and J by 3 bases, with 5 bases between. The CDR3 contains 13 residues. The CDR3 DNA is TGTGCCAGCAGCTTAAACAGCTACAATGAGCAGTTCTTC. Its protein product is CASSLNSYNEQFF.

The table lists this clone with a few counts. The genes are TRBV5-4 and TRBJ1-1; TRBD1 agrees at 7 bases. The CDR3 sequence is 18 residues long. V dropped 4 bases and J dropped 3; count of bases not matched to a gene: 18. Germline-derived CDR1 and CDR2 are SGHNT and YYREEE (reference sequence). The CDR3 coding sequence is TGTGCCAGCAGCCCTACACCCGGGGACAGCGGCTTAGACACTGAAGCTTTCTTT. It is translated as CASSPTPGDSGLDTEAFF.

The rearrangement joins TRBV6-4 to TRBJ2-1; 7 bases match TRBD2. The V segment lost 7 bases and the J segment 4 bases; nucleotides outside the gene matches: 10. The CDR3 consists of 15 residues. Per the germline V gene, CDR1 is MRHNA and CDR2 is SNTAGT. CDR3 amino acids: CASTLATSRYNEQFF. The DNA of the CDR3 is TGTGCCAGCACCCTTGCGACTAGCCGATACAATGAGCAGTTCTTC.

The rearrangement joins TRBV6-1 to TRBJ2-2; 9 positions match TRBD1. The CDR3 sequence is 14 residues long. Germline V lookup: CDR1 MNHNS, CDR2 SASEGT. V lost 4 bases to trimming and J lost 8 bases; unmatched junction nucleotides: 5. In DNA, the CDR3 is TGTGCCAGCAGTGGAATACAGGGGGCGGGGGAGCTGTTTTTT. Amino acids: CASSGIQGAGELFF.

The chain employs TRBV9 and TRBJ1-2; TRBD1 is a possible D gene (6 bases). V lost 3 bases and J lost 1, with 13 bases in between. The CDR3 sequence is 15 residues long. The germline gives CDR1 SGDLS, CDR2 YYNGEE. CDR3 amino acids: CASSARGQNNYGYTF. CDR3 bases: TGTGCCAGCAGCGCCAGAGGACAGAATAACTATGGCTACACCTTC.

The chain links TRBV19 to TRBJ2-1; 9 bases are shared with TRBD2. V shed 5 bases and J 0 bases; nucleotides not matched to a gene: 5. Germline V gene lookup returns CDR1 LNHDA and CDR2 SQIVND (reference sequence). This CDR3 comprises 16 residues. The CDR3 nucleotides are TGTGCCAGTAGTCGACTAGCGGTTAGCTCCTACAATGAGCAGTTCTTC. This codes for CASSRLAVSSYNEQFF. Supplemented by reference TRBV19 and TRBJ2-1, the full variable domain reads DGGITQSPKYLFRKEGQNVTLSCEQNLNHDAMYWYRQDPGQGLRLIYYSQIVNDFQKGDIAEGYSVSREKKESFPLTVTSAQKNPTAFYLCASSRLAVSSYNEQFFGPGTRLTVL.

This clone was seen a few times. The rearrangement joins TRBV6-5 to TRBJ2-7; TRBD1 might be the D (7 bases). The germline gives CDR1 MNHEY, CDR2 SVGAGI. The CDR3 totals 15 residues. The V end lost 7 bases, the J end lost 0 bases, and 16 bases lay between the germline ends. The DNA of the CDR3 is TGTGCCAGCAAGATAGGGGGGACAGCCTCCTACGAGCAGTACTTC. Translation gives CASKIGGTASYEQYF.

The CDR3 reads CAWGPPTGRGGYTF. Written as DNA, the CDR3 is TGTGCCTGGGGTCCCCCGACAGGGAGGGGGGGCTACACCTTC. The J gene is TRBJ1-2, the V gene TRBV30, with 7 bases that match TRBD1. The trim removed 5 bases at V and 8 bases at J, leaving 14 bases unmatched. The CDR3 is 14 amino acids. The germline gives CDR1 GTSNPN, CDR2 SVGIG (reference sequence).

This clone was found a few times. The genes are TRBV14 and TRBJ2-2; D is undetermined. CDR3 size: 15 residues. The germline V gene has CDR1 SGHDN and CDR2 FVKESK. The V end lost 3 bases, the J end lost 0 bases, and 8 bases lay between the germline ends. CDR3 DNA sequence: TGTGCCAGCAGCCAGGTTAGGGCGAACACCGGGGAGCTGTTTTTT. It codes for CASSQVRANTGELFF.

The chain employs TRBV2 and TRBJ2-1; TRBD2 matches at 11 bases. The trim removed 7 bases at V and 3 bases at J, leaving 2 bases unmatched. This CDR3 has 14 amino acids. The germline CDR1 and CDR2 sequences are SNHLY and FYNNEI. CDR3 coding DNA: TGTGCCAGCACTAGCGGGAGGTTCTACAATGAGCAGTTCTTC. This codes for CASTSGRFYNEQFF.

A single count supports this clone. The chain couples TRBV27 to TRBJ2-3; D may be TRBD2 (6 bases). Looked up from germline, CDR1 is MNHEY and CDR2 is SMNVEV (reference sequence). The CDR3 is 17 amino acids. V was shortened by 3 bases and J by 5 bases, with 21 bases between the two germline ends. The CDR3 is CASSLRLGLTTGDTQYF. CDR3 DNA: TGTGCCAGCAGTTTGCGCCTGGGACTTACAACAGGAGATACGCAGTATTTT.

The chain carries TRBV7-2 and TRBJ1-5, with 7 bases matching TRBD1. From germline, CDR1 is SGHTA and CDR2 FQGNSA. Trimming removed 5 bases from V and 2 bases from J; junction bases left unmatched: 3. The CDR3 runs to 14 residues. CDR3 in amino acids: CASSDRVGNQPQHF. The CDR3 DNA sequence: TGTGCCAGCAGCGACAGGGTTGGCAATCAGCCCCAGCATTTT. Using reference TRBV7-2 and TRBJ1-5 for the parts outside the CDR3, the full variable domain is GAGVSQSPSNKVTEKGKDVELRCDPISGHTALYWYRQSLGQGLEFLIYFQGNSAPDKSGLPSDRFSAERTGGSVSTLTIQRTQQEDSAVYLCASSDRVGNQPQHFGDGTRLSIL.

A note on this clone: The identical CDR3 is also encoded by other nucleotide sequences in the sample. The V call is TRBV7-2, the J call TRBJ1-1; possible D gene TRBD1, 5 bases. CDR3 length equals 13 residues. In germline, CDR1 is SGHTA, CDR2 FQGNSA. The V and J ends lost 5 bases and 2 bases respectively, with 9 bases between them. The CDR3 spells CASSLGHNTEAFF. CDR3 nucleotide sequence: TGTGCCAGCAGCCTTGGACATAACACTGAAGCTTTCTTT.